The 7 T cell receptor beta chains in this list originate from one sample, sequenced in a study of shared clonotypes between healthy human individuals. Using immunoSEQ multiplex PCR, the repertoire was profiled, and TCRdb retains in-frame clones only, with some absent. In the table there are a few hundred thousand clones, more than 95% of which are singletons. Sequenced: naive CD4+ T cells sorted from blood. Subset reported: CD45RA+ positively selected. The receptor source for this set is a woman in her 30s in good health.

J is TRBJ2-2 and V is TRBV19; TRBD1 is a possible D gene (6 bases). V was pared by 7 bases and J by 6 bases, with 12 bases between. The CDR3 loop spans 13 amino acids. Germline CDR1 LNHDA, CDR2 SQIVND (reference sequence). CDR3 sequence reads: CASTVTGSGELFF. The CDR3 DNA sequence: TGTGCCAGTACCGTAACAGGGTCCGGGGAGCTGTTTTTT.

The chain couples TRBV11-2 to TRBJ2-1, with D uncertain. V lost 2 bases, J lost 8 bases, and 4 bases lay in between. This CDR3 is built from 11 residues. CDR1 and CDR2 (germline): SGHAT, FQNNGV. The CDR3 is CASSLMDEQFF. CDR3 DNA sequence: TGTGCCAGCAGCTTAATGGATGAGCAGTTCTTC. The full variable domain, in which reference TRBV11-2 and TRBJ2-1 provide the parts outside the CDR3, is EAGVAQSPRYKIIEKRQSVAFWCNPISGHATLYWYQQILGQGPKLLIQFQNNGVVDDSQLPKDRFSAERLKGVDSTLKIQPAKLEDSAVYLCASSLMDEQFFGPGTRLTVL.

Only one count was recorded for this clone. The CDR3 sequence is CASSLVITDTQYF. The DNA of the CDR3 is TGTGCCAGCAGCTTAGTGATCACAGATACGCAGTATTTT. The V gene is TRBV7-6, the J gene TRBJ2-3; D gene uncertain. Trimming pared 1 base from V and 2 bases from J, leaving 4 bases between. The CDR3 runs 13 residues. Germline V gene sequence: CDR1 SGHVS, CDR2 FNYEAQ. Supplemented by reference TRBV7-6 and TRBJ2-3, the full variable domain reads GAGVSQSPRYKVTKRGQDVALRCDPISGHVSLYWYRQALGQGPEFLTYFNYEAQQDKSGLPNDRFSAERPEGSISTLTIQRTEQRDSAMYRCASSLVITDTQYFGPGTRLTVL.

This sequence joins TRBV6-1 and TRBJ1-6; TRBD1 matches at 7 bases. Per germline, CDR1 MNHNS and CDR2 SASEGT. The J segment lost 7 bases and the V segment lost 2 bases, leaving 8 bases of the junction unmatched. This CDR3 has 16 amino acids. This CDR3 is CASSERLTGRNSPLHF. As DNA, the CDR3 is TGTGCCAGCAGTGAACGCCTGACAGGGAGGAATTCACCCCTCCACTTT.

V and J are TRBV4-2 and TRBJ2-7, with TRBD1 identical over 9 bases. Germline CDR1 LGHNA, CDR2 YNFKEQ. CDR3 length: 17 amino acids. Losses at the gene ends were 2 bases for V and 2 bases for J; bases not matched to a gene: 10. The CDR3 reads CASSQMGPGTGTYEQYF. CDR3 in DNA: TGTGCCAGCAGCCAAATGGGCCCCGGGACAGGGACCTACGAGCAGTACTTC.

As DNA, the CDR3 is TGCGCCAGCAGCTCGGATGGACTAGCGGGAGGTGAGCAGTTCTTC. Its translation is CASSSDGLAGGEQFF. This chain uses TRBV5-1 with TRBJ2-1; the match to TRBD2 covers 14 bases. J lost 9 bases, V lost 3 bases, and 5 bases had no gene match. Germline V gene lookup returns CDR1 SGHRS and CDR2 YFSETQ. The CDR3 contains 15 residues. The full variable domain, completed using reference TRBV5-1 and TRBJ2-1, is KAGVTQTPRYLIKTRGQQVTLSCSPISGHRSVSWYQQTPGQGLQFLFEYFSETQRNKGNFPGRFSGRQFSNSRSEMNVSTLELGDSALYLCASSSDGLAGGEQFFGPGTRLTVL.

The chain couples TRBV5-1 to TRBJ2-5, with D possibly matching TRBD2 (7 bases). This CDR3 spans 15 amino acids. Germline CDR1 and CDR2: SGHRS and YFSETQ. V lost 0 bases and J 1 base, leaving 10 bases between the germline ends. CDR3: CASSLAGGPQETQYF. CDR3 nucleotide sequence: TGCGCCAGCAGCTTGGCCGGGGGGCCCCAAGAGACCCAGTACTTC. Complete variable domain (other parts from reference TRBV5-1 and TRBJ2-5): KAGVTQTPRYLIKTRGQQVTLSCSPISGHRSVSWYQQTPGQGLQFLFEYFSETQRNKGNFPGRFSGRQFSNSRSEMNVSTLELGDSALYLCASSLAGGPQETQYFGPGTRLLVL.